The rows below give T cell receptor beta chains drawn from one sample of a study of T cell responses to AZD1222 COVID-19 vaccine. Profiled with immunoSEQ multiplex PCR; TCRdb holds only in-frame clones, not every one. Of some 120,000 clones in the sample, roughly 90% were seen once. The specimen comprised peripheral blood, sampled on day 0 of AZD1222 vaccination. The source of these receptors is an adult in good health. Each CDR3 is given with its conserved first and last residue. The D gene is left open where the match is weak. Clone size, where shown, is once, few, many, or a class for clones that have expanded.

size	D	V	J	CDR3	DNA
-	TRBD1	TRBV23-1	TRBJ1-5	CASSLWTGGSNQPQHF	TGCGCCAGCAGTCTCTGGACAGGGGGAAGCAATCAGCCCCAGCATTTT
once	-	TRBV30	TRBJ2-4	CAWSSARTVLAKNIQYF	TGTGCCTGGAGCAGCGCAAGAACAGTACTAGCCAAAAACATTCAGTACTTC
-	-	TRBV5-1	TRBJ2-1	CASSLDDGAGYNEQFF	TGCGCCAGCAGCTTGGACGACGGGGCCGGCTACAATGAGCAGTTCTTC
-	TRBD1	TRBV19	TRBJ1-5	CASKPTGRGRNQPQHF	TGTGCCAGTAAACCGACAGGGCGCGGGCGCAATCAGCCCCAGCATTTT
-	-	TRBV7-2	TRBJ1-2	CASSLPRYTPNYGYTF	TGTGCCAGCAGCCTACCCCGGTACACCCCTAACTATGGCTACACCTTC
-	-	TRBV4-2	TRBJ1-3	CASSQDIQGTSGNTIYF	TGTGCCAGCAGCCAAGATATCCAGGGTACATCTGGAAACACCATATATTTT
-	-	TRBV18	TRBJ2-7	CASSPQAPSHYEQYF	TGTGCCAGCTCACCTCAGGCACCCTCTCACTACGAGCAGTACTTC
medium-sized	-	TRBV12-5	TRBJ2-3	CASAPGKDTQYF	TGTGCTAGTGCCCCGGGGAAGGATACGCAGTATTTT
-	-	TRBV7-2	TRBJ1-2	CASSLDGLSTALYYGYTF	TGTGCCAGCAGCCTAGACGGACTGTCAACTGCCCTCTACTATGGCTACACCTTC
-	TRBD1	TRBV19	TRBJ2-3	CASSIRATGGADTQYF	TGTGCCAGTAGTATTCGCGCCACAGGGGGTGCAGATACGCAGTATTTT
-	-	TRBV2	TRBJ1-1	CASSRDTNTEAFF	TGTGCCAGCAGTCGGGACACGAACACTGAAGCTTTCTTT
once	-	TRBV4-2	TRBJ2-2	CASSQDVGSRTGELFF	TGTGCCAGCAGCCAAGATGTTGGCTCTCGGACCGGGGAGCTGTTTTTT
-	-	TRBV6-5	TRBJ1-1	CASSYSRQGAREAFF	TGTGCCAGCAGTTACTCTCGCCAGGGAGCTCGCGAAGCTTTCTTT
once	TRBD2	TRBV11-2	TRBJ2-3	CASGRLAGYTDTQYF	TGTGCCAGCGGAAGACTAGCGGGGTACACAGATACGCAGTATTTT
-	-	TRBV2	TRBJ2-7	CASRGRAGSYEQYF	TGTGCCAGCAGGGGTCGAGCGGGCTCCTACGAGCAGTACTTC
-	-	TRBV20-1	TRBJ2-1	CSARSYNEQFF	TGCAGTGCCAGGAGCTACAATGAGCAGTTCTTC
-	-	TRBV6-1	TRBJ2-7	CASSEGGLTYEQYF	TGTGCCAGCAGTGAAGGGGGTCTTACCTACGAGCAGTACTTC
-	TRBD1	TRBV5-4	TRBJ2-3	CASRAGTGYTDTQYF	TGTGCCAGCAGGGCCGGGACAGGGTACACAGATACGCAGTATTTT
-	-	TRBV7-9	TRBJ1-1	CASSLLEGSAFF	TGTGCCAGCAGCTTATTGGAGGGGTCCGCTTTCTTT
-	-	TRBV6-2/TRBV6-3	TRBJ1-1	CASSSLWAGTEAFF	TGTGCCAGCAGTTCTCTGTGGGCCGGCACTGAAGCTTTCTTT
-	-	TRBV16	TRBJ2-5	CASRGLFQETQYF	TGTGCCAGCAGAGGACTTTTCCAAGAGACCCAGTACTTC
-	-	TRBV28	TRBJ1-1	CASSPFGGGTEAFF	TGTGCCAGCAGTCCCTTCGGGGGGGGTACTGAAGCTTTCTTT
-	-	TRBV2	TRBJ2-1	CASTRAFNEQFF	TGTGCCAGCACAAGAGCCTTCAATGAGCAGTTCTTC
-	-	TRBV6-5	TRBJ1-5	CASRSGSLNQPQHF	TGTGCCAGCAGATCCGGGAGCCTCAATCAGCCCCAGCATTTT
-	-	TRBV5-6	TRBJ2-7	CASSLLAGSYEQYF	TGTGCCAGCAGCTTGTTGGCAGGCTCCTACGAGCAGTACTTC
-	TRBD2	TRBV28	TRBJ2-3	CASLTSGSIPSTQYF	TGTGCCAGCCTTACTAGCGGGAGCATCCCCAGTACGCAGTATTTT
once	-	TRBV6-5	TRBJ1-1	CASSTLRGITEAFF	TGTGCCAGCAGTACCCTGAGGGGGATTACTGAAGCTTTCTTT
few	TRBD1	TRBV9	TRBJ2-7	CASSVMGQGLDEQYF	TGTGCCAGCAGCGTAATGGGACAGGGGCTCGACGAGCAGTACTTC
-	TRBD2	TRBV9	TRBJ2-1	CASSVASGNYNEQFF	TGTGCCAGCAGCGTAGCTAGCGGAAATTACAATGAGCAGTTCTTC
-	TRBD2	TRBV30	TRBJ2-7	CAWSWTSDYEQYF	TGTGCCTGGAGTTGGACTAGCGACTACGAGCAGTACTTC
-	-	TRBV5-4	TRBJ2-3	CASSLGRGYTDTQYF	TGTGCCAGCAGCCTTGGTAGGGGCTACACAGATACGCAGTATTTT
-	TRBD1	TRBV6-5	TRBJ2-5	CASSYPGTGGRETQYF	TGTGCCAGCAGTTACCCGGGGACAGGGGGTCGGGAGACCCAGTACTTC
-	-	TRBV19	TRBJ1-5	CASSILGASQPQHF	TGTGCCAGTAGTATTTTAGGGGCATCTCAGCCCCAGCATTTT
-	-	TRBV7-2	TRBJ2-1	CASILYPLNEQFF	TGTGCCAGCATCCTTTACCCCCTGAATGAGCAGTTCTTC
-	TRBD2	TRBV18	TRBJ2-7	CASSPGRGEQYF	TGTGCCAGCTCACCTGGGAGGGGCGAGCAGTACTTC
-	TRBD1	TRBV7-2	TRBJ2-7	CASSLVPTGTYEQYF	TGTGCCAGCAGCTTAGTCCCGACAGGGACCTACGAGCAGTACTTC
-	-	TRBV19	TRBJ1-2	CASSIEGYGYTF	TGTGCCAGTAGTATAGAGGGCTATGGCTACACCTTC
-	-	TRBV2	TRBJ1-5	CASSEKGMSNQPQHF	TGTGCCAGCAGTGAAAAGGGTATGAGCAATCAGCCCCAGCATTTT
-	TRBD1	TRBV5-1	TRBJ1-1	CASSLDATGVAFF	TGCGCCAGCAGCTTGGATGCAACAGGGGTAGCTTTCTTT
-	TRBD1	TRBV5-1	TRBJ2-1	CASSLEGQGAYNEQFF	TGCGCCAGCAGCTTGGAGGGTCAGGGGGCCTACAATGAGCAGTTCTTC
-	-	TRBV5-5	TRBJ1-4	CASSFGGINEKLFF	TGTGCCAGCAGCTTCGGCGGGATTAATGAAAAACTGTTTTTT
once	-	TRBV20-1	TRBJ2-1	CSASSGSSYNEQFF	TGCAGTGCTAGTTCGGGGAGCTCCTACAATGAGCAGTTCTTC
-	-	TRBV7-2	TRBJ2-7	CASSLAQGLSYEQYF	TGTGCCAGCAGCTTAGCGCAGGGACTCTCCTACGAGCAGTACTTC
-	-	TRBV27	TRBJ1-3	CASSSTGSGNTIYF	TGTGCCAGCAGTTCCACAGGGTCTGGAAACACCATATATTTT
-	-	TRBV28	TRBJ1-4	CASSFLGVGNEKLFF	TGTGCCAGCAGTTTTTTGGGCGTTGGTAATGAAAAACTGTTTTTT
-	TRBD2	TRBV27	TRBJ2-7	CASRATSVGGQYF	TGTGCCAGCAGGGCCACTAGCGTCGGTGGGCAGTACTTC
-	-	TRBV7-9	TRBJ1-3	CASSLGSYGNTIYF	TGTGCCAGCAGCTTAGGGTCATATGGAAACACCATATATTTT
-	TRBD2	TRBV19	TRBJ2-7	CASSNPAGAFEQYF	TGTGCCAGTAGTAACCCAGCGGGAGCGTTCGAGCAGTACTTC
-	TRBD1	TRBV6-5	TRBJ2-7	CAAYRDRSSYEQYF	TGTGCCGCTTACCGGGACAGAAGTTCCTACGAGCAGTACTTC
-	TRBD1	TRBV28	TRBJ2-2	CASSFGTGVPGELFF	TGTGCCAGCAGTTTTGGGACAGGGGTTCCCGGGGAGCTGTTTTTT
-	-	TRBV6-5	TRBJ1-2	CASWISGGYTF	TGTGCCAGCTGGATTTCAGGTGGCTACACCTTC
-	-	TRBV3-1/TRBV3-2	TRBJ2-1	CASSQGAGIYNEQFF	TGTGCCAGCAGCCAAGGAGCAGGGATCTACAATGAGCAGTTCTTC
few	-	TRBV19	TRBJ1-3	CASRIQGSGNTIYF	TGTGCCAGTAGAATACAGGGCTCTGGAAACACCATATATTTT